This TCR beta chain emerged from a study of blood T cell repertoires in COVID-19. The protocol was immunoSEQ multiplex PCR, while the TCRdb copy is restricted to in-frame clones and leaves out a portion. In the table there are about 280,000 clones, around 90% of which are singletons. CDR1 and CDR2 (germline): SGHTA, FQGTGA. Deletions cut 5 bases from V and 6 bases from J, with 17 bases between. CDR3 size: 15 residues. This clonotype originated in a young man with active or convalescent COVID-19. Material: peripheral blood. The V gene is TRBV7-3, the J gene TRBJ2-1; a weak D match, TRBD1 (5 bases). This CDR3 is CASSKGAARSNEQFF. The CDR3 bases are TGTGCCAGCAGCAAAGGGGCGGCCCGGAGCAATGAGCAGTTCTTC.